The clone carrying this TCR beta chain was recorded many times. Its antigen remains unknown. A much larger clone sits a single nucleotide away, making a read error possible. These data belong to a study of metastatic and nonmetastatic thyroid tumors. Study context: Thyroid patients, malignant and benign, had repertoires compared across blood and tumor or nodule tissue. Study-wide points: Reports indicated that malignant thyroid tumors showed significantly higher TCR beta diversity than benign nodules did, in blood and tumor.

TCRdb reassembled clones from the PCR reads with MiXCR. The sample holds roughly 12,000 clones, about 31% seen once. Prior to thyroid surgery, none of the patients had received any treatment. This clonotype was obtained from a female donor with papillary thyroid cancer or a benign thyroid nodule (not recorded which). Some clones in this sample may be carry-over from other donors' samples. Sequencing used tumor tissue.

The CDR3 DNA is TGTGCCAGCAGCTCCCATGGAAACACCATATATTTT. Encoded protein: CASSSHGNTIYF. The J gene is TRBJ1-3, the V gene TRBV7-2, with D unclear. V dropped 4 bases and J dropped 3 bases, with 4 bases sitting between them. The CDR3 runs to 12 residues. CDR1 and CDR2 (germline): SGHTA, FQGNSA. Full variable domain (missing parts from reference TRBV7-2 and TRBJ1-3): GAGVSQSPSNKVTEKGKDVELRCDPISGHTALYWYRQSLGQGLEFLIYFQGNSAPDKSGLPSDRFSAERTGGSVSTLTIQRTQQEDSAVYLCASSSHGNTIYFGEGSWLTVV.